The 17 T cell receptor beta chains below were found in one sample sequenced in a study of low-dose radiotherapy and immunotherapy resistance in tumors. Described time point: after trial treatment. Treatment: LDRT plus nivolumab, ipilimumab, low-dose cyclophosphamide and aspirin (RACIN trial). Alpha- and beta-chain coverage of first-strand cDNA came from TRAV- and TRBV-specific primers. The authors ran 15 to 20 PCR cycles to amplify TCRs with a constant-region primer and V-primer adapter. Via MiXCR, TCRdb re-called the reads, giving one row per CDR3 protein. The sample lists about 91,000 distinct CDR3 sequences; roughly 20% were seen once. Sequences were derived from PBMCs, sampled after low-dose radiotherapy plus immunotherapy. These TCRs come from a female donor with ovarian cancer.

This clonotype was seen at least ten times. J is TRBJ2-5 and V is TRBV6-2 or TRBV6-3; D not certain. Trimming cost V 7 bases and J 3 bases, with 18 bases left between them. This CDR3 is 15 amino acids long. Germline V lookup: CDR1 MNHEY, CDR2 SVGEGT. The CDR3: CASITRVGLKETQYF. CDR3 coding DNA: TGTGCCAGCATCACCCGAGTTGGCTTGAAAGAGACCCAGTACTTC.

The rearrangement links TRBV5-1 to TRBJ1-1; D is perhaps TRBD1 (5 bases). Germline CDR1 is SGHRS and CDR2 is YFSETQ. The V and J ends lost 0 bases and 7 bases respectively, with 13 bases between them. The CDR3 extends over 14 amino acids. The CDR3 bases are TGCGCCAGCAGCTTGGAGGAGGGGCGGGTTGAAGCTTTCTTT. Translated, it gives CASSLEEGRVEAFF.

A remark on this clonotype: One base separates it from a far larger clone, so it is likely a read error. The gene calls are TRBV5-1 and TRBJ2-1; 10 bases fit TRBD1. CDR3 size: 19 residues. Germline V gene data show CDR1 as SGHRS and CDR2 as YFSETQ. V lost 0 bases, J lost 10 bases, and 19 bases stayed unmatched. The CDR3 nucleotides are TGCGCCAGCAGCTTGGAAATCGGGTCCTGGACAGGGGGTTCCTACGAGCAGTTCTTC. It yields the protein CASSLEIGSWTGGSYEQFF.

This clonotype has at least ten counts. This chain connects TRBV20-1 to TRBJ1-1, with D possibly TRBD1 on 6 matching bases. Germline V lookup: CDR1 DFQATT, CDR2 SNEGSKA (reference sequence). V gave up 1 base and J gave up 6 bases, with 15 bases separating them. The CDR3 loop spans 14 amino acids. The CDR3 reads CSARVPGERPEAFF. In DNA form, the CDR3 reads TGCAGTGCTAGAGTACCAGGGGAGCGGCCTGAAGCTTTCTTT.

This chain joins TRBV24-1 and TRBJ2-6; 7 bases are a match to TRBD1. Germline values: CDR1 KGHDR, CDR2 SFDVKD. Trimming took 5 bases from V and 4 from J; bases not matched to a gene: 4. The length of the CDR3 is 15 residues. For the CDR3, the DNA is TGTGCCACCAGTGCTACAGGGGCGGGGGCCAACGTCCTGACTTTC. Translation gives CATSATGAGANVLTF.

The chain's CDR3 is CASSLVQRPNEKLFF. The CDR3 DNA reads TGTGCCAGCAGTTTAGTTCAACGGCCCAATGAAAAACTGTTTTTT. The chain combines TRBV28 with TRBJ1-4, with D unresolved. CDR3 size: 15 residues. V lost 2 bases and J 5 bases, leaving 12 bases between the germline ends. Per the germline V gene, CDR1 is MDHEN and CDR2 is SYDVKM.

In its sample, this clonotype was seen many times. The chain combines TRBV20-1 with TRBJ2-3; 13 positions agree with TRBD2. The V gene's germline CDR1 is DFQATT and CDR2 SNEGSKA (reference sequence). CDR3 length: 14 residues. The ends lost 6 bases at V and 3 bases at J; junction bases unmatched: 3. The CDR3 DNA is TGCAGTGCCTGGACTAGCGGGGGTACAGATACGCAGTATTTT. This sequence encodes CSAWTSGGTDTQYF.

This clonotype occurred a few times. The CDR3 is CSAPGLGNVGVGTDTQYF. The CDR3 nucleotides are TGCAGTGCCCCGGGACTAGGGAACGTGGGGGTTGGGACAGATACGCAGTATTTT. The gene calls are TRBV20-1 and TRBJ2-3, with TRBD2 matching over 8 bases. CDR1 DFQATT and CDR2 SNEGSKA come from the germline V gene (reference sequence). V was pared by 6 bases and J by 3 bases, with 20 bases of the junction left unmatched. The CDR3 is 18 residues long.

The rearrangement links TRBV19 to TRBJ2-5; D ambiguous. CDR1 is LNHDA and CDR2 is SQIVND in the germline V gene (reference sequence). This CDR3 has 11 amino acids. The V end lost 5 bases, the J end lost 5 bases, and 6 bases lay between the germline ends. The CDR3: CASSAYETQYF. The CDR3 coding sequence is TGTGCCAGTAGTGCATACGAGACCCAGTACTTC. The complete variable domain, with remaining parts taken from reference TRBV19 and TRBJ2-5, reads DGGITQSPKYLFRKEGQNVTLSCEQNLNHDAMYWYRQDPGQGLRLIYYSQIVNDFQKGDIAEGYSVSREKKESFPLTVTSAQKNPTAFYLCASSAYETQYFGPGTRLLVL.

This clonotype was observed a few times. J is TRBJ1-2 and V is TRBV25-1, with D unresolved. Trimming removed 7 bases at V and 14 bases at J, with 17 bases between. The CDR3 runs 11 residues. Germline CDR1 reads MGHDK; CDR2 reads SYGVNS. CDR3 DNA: TGTGCCAGCATGGGCGGACCCACCCCGACCTTC. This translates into CASMGGPTPTF.

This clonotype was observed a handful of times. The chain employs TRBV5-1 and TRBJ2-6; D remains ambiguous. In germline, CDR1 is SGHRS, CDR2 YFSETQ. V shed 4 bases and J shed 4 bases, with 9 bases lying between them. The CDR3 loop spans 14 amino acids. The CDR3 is CASSPVGGANVLTF. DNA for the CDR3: TGCGCCAGCAGCCCCGTTGGGGGGGCCAACGTCCTGACTTTC.

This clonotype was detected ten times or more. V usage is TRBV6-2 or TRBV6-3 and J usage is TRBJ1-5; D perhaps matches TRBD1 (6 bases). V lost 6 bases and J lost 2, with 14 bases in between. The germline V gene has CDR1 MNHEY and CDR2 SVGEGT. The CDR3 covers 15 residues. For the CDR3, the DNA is TGTGCCAGCAGGGAATCAGGGGATCGCAATCAGCCCCAGCATTTT. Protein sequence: CASRESGDRNQPQHF.

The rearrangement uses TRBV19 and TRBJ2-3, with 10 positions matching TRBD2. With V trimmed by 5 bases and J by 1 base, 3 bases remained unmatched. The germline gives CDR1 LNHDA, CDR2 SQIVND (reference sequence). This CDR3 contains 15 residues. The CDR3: CASSDGTSGTDTQYF. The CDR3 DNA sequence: TGTGCCAGTAGTGACGGGACTAGCGGCACAGATACGCAGTATTTT.

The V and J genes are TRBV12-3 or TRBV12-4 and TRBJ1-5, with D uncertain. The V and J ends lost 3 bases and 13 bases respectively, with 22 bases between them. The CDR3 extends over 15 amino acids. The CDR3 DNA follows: TGTGCCAGCAGTTTCAGGAGAACTAATCAGCCCCAGCAGCATTTT. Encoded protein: CASSFRRTNQPQQHF.

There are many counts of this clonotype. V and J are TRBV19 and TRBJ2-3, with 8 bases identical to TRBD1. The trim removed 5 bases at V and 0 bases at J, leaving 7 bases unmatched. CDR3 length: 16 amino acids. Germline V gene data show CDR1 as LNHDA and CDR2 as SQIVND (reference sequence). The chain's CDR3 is CASSPGTGTSTDTQYF. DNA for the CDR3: TGTGCCAGTAGTCCTGGGACAGGCACTAGCACAGATACGCAGTATTTT.

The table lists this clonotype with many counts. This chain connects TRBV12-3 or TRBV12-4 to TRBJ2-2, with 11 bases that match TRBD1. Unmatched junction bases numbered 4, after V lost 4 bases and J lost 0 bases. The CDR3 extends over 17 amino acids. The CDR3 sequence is CASSWTGGATNTGELFF. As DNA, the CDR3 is TGTGCCAGCAGTTGGACAGGGGGCGCGACGAACACCGGGGAGCTGTTTTTT.

The CDR3 DNA is TGCAGCGTTGATTTGTCCCAGGGAGGAATGGGGACTGAAGCTTTCTTT. Protein sequence: CSVDLSQGGMGTEAFF. The chain employs TRBV29-1 and TRBJ1-1; D may be TRBD1 (5 bases). The CDR3 has 16 residues. Germline V gene lookup returns CDR1 SQVTM and CDR2 ANQGSEA. The V end was cut by 3 bases, the J end by 5 bases, with 22 bases between.